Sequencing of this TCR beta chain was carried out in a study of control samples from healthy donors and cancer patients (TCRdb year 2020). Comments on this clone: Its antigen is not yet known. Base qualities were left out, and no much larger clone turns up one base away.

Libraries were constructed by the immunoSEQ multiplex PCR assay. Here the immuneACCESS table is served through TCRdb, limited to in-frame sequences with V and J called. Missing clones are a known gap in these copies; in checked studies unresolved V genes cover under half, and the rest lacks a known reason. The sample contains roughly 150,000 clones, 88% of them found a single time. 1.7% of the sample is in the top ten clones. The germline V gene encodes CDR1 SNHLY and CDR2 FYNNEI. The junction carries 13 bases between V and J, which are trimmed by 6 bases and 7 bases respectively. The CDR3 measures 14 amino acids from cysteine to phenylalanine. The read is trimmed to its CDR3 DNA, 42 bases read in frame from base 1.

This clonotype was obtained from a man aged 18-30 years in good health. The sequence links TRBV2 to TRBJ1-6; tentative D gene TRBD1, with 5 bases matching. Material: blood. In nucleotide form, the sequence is TGTGCCAGCAGCGCAGGGACTGGGAATTCACCCCTCCACTTT. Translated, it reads CASSAGTGNSPLHF.